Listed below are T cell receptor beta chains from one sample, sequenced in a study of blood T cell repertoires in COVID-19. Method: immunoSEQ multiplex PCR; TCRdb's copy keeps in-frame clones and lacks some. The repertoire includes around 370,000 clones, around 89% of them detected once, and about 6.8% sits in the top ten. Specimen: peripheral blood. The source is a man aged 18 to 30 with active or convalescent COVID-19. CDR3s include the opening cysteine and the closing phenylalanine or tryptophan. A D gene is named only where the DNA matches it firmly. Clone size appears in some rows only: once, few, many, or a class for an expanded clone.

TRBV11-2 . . CASSPTDNEQFF
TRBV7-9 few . CASSLGDYSGNTIYF
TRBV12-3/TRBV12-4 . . CASFGGSIVGYTF
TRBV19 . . CASSSLMGKANEKLFF
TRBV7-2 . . CASSKQGSLNRYTF
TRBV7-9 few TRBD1 CASTLSELGQNYEQYF
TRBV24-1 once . CATAGVTYNEQFF
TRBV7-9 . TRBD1 CASSWGTGTGQPQHF
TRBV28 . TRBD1 CASSATGVTEAFF
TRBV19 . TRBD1 CASRTGGARNEQFF
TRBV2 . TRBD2 CAGLGAGAKDTQYF
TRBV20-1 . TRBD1 CSASRNRGDTEAFF
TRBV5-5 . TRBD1 CASTMTGLAEAFF
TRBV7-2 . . CASSPYHRRGLAKNIQYF
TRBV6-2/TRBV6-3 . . CASSRRFELWLSSRMSSYEQYF
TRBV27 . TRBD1 CASNPGTGYGYTF
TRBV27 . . CASSLSWGTNSYGYTF
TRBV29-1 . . CSTVNTEAFF
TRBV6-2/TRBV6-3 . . CASSGGRKNIQYF
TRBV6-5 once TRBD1 CASSYRDRGVYEQYF
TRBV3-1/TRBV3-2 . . CASSQGQGRFGYTF
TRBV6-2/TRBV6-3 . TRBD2 CASSYSTSGGVSYNEQFF
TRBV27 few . CASKLRLVQGTEAFF
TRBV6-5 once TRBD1 CASRRQGQGTPLHF